The 21 T cell receptor beta chains presented below share a single source sample, sequenced in a study of T cells in Graves' hyperthyroidism and ophthalmopathy. Template material for amplifying TCR beta CDR3 regions consisted of RNA transcripts. TCR CDR3 regions were first amplified by RT-PCR with HTBI primers. In TCRdb, the multiplex PCR reads were re-called with MiXCR into one record per CDR3 protein. The sample lists about 410,000 distinct CDR3 sequences, about 15% seen once, with about 12% in the top ten. The sequenced sample was blood. These receptor sequences come from a man younger than 30 with Graves' ophthalmopathy.

On this clonotype: With a much larger clone just one base away, this may be a read error. This rearrangement joins TRBV12-3 or TRBV12-4 to TRBJ2-5; a possible D gene is TRBD1 (6 bases). This CDR3 has 16 residues. CDR3 region: CASSLGQGSTQGTQYF. The CDR3 DNA sequence: TGTGCCAGCAGTTTAGGGCAGGGGTCGACACAAGGGACCCAGTACTTC.

This clonotype was seen repeatedly, ten times or more. The chain recombines TRBV12-3 or TRBV12-4 with TRBJ2-7; D may be TRBD1 (6 bases). This CDR3 region has 13 residues. V lost 8 bases, J lost 2 bases, and 13 bases lay in between. CDR3 amino acids: CASALTGTYEQYF. The CDR3 DNA reads TGTGCCAGCGCCTTGACAGGCACCTACGAGCAGTACTTC.

This clonotype was counted at least ten times. V and J are TRBV7-3 and TRBJ2-3, with unresolved D. The CDR3 length is 14 residues. Germline-derived CDR1 and CDR2 are SGHTA and FQGTGA. The V and J ends lost 5 bases and 0 bases respectively, with 9 bases between them. In nucleotides, the CDR3 is TGTGCCAGCAGCCAGACACATAGCACAGATACGCAGTATTTT. This sequence encodes CASSQTHSTDTQYF.

A word on this clonotype: This clone may be a read error of a much larger clone one base away. This chain uses TRBV7-2 with TRBJ2-3; the match to TRBD2 covers 11 bases. CDR3 size: 16 residues. V was pared by 8 bases and J by 0 bases, with 7 bases of the junction left unmatched. Per germline, CDR1 SGHTA and CDR2 FQGNSA. The CDR3 protein is CASGPLAGGSTDTQYF. DNA for the CDR3: TGTGCCAGCGGCCCCCTAGCGGGGGGCAGCACAGATACGCAGTATTTT. Based on the CDR3 plus reference TRBV7-2 and TRBJ2-3, the full variable domain is GAGVSQSPSNKVTEKGKDVELRCDPISGHTALYWYRQSLGQGLEFLIYFQGNSAPDKSGLPSDRFSAERTGGSVSTLTIQRTQQEDSAVYLCASGPLAGGSTDTQYFGPGTRLTVL.

At least ten counts were recorded for this clonotype. The chain has TRBV18 and TRBJ1-1; tentatively, D is TRBD1 (5 bases). Germline V gives CDR1 KGHSH, CDR2 LQKENI. The V and J ends lost 5 bases and 8 bases respectively, with 9 bases between them. The CDR3 spans 11 residues. The CDR3 here is CASSRQTEAFF. The CDR3 DNA follows: TGTGCCAGCTCAAGACAGACCGAAGCTTTCTTT.

This clonotype was detected many times. J is TRBJ2-7 and V is TRBV3-1, with a possible D match to TRBD2 (7 bases). Per germline, CDR1 LGHDT and CDR2 YNNKEL (reference sequence). Trimming stripped 4 bases from V and 1 base from J, with 14 bases between. The CDR3 has 15 residues. The CDR3 bases are TGTGCCAGCAGCCCGCTGGGGGGGCAATCCTACGAGCAGTACTTC. This translates into CASSPLGGQSYEQYF.

In this sample, this clonotype turned up a few times. V is TRBV7-9 and J is TRBJ1-1; no clear D gene. CDR1 and CDR2 from the germline V gene are SEHNR and FQNEAQ (reference sequence). The CDR3 is 13 amino acids. The V end was cut by 7 bases, the J end by 0 bases, with 9 bases between. The CDR3 bases are TGTGCCAGCACCAAGCCCATGAACACTGAAGCTTTCTTT. It encodes CASTKPMNTEAFF.

This clonotype occurred many times. The genes are TRBV12-3 or TRBV12-4 and TRBJ2-7; D unclear. This CDR3 has 14 residues. The V and J ends lost 2 bases and 3 bases respectively, with 11 bases between them. The CDR3: CASSLSLVGYEQYF. The CDR3, as DNA: TGTGCCAGCAGTTTAAGCCTAGTAGGCTACGAGCAGTACTTC.

The chain has TRBV7-9 and TRBJ2-5; 7 bases align to TRBD1. Germline V gene data show CDR1 as SEHNR and CDR2 as FQNEAQ (reference sequence). The CDR3 totals 12 residues. The V and J ends lost 8 bases and 4 bases, in that order; junction bases with no gene match: 4. The CDR3 loop reads CASDRVGETQYF. DNA for the CDR3: TGTGCCAGCGACAGGGTAGGAGAGACCCAGTACTTC.

The gene calls are TRBV20-1 and TRBJ2-7, with D perhaps TRBD2 (5 bases). The V and J ends lost 3 bases and 5 bases respectively, with 20 bases between them. CDR3 size: 15 residues. Germline V lookup: CDR1 DFQATT, CDR2 SNEGSKA (reference sequence). The CDR3 loop is CSARVSSGLAHEQYF. The CDR3, as DNA: TGCAGTGCTAGGGTTAGTTCTGGGCTAGCCCACGAGCAGTACTTC.

This clonotype was seen ten or more times. The CDR3 region has the DNA TGTGCCAGCAGCTTGTCACAGGGCAACTCCTACAATGAGCAGTTCTTC. Translated, it gives CASSLSQGNSYNEQFF. The chain couples TRBV7-9 to TRBJ2-1; D might be TRBD1 (6 bases). The V end lost 3 bases, the J end lost 0 bases, and 12 bases lay between the germline ends. The germline gives CDR1 SEHNR, CDR2 FQNEAQ (reference sequence). The CDR3 is 16 residues long.

Many counts were recorded for this clonotype. The chain combines TRBV3-1 with TRBJ2-3, with D maybe TRBD1 (5 bases). V was pared by 3 bases and J by 5 bases, with 15 bases between. The CDR3 loop spans 15 amino acids. Germline loops: CDR1 LGHDT, CDR2 YNNKEL (reference sequence). The CDR3, as DNA: TGTGCCAGCAGCCATCCCCCAATTCAGGGAGATACGCAGTATTTT. Protein product: CASSHPPIQGDTQYF.

At least ten counts were recorded for this clonotype. The chain has TRBV12-5 and TRBJ1-1; perhaps TRBD1 as D (5 bases). The CDR3 length is 15 residues. Trimming shortened V by 4 bases and J by 3 bases, and 15 bases separated the two germline ends. Germline loops: CDR1 LGHNT, CDR2 FRNRAP. The DNA for the CDR3 is TGTGCTAGTGGTTCGTGGCGGGGCCGGGACACTGAAGCTTTCTTT. Its translation: CASGSWRGRDTEAFF.

This clonotype came up many times. The chain uses TRBV18 and TRBJ1-1; no clear D. Germline loops: CDR1 KGHSH, CDR2 LQKENI. There are 12 residues in the CDR3. The V end was cut by 2 bases, the J end by 8 bases, with 9 bases between. CDR3 residues: CASSPATVEAFF. The CDR3, as DNA: TGTGCCAGCTCACCAGCGACGGTCGAAGCTTTCTTT. Supplemented by reference TRBV18 and TRBJ1-1, the full variable domain reads NAGVMQNPRHLVRRRGQEARLRCSPMKGHSHVYWYRQLPEEGLKFMVYLQKENIIDESGMPKERFSAEFPKEGPSILRIQQVVRGDSAAYFCASSPATVEAFFGQGTRLTVV.

This clonotype was recorded many times. The chain has TRBV5-1 and TRBJ2-3; TRBD2 matches 10 bases. Germline CDR1 and CDR2: SGHRS and YFSETQ. Losses at the gene ends were 3 bases for V and 5 bases for J; bases not matched to a gene: 6. CDR3 length: 15 residues. This CDR3 reads CASSSSGGAIDTQYF. The CDR3 coding sequence is TGCGCCAGCAGCTCAAGCGGGGGGGCAATAGATACGCAGTATTTT.

This clonotype was picked up many times. V gene TRBV18 combines with J gene TRBJ2-1; D might be TRBD1 (6 bases). This CDR3 comprises 16 residues. Germline values: CDR1 KGHSH, CDR2 LQKENI. V lost 0 bases and J lost 7, with 16 bases in between. The CDR3 sequence is CASSPPGGGVRNEQFF. The CDR3 region has the DNA TGTGCCAGCTCACCACCAGGTGGGGGCGTGAGAAATGAGCAGTTCTTC.

There are many counts of this clonotype. The chain couples TRBV7-9 to TRBJ2-1; 8 bases map to TRBD1. This CDR3 has 13 residues. With V trimmed by 8 bases and J by 5 bases, 5 bases remained unmatched. Germline lookup yields CDR1 SEHNR and CDR2 FQNEAQ (reference sequence). The CDR3 DNA reads as TGTGCCAGCGGATCGACAGGGGACAATGAGCAGTTCTTC. The encoded protein is CASGSTGDNEQFF.

At least ten counts were recorded for this clonotype. The V and J genes are TRBV7-8 and TRBJ2-1; 9 positions agree with TRBD2. The CDR3 has 16 amino acids. Germline CDR1 reads SGHVS; CDR2 reads FQNEAQ. With 4 bases clipped from V and 0 bases from J, the junction kept 4 bases outside the gene matches. CDR3 coding DNA: TGTGCCAGCAGCTCCTCTAGCGGGGACTCCTACAATGAGCAGTTCTTC. Translated, it gives CASSSSSGDSYNEQFF.

This clonotype was detected many times. The V gene is TRBV5-1, the J gene TRBJ2-7; 13 bases are shared with TRBD2. The germline V gene has CDR1 SGHRS and CDR2 YFSETQ. CDR3 length equals 13 residues. With V trimmed by 7 bases and J by 3 bases, 1 base remained unmatched. In DNA, the CDR3 is TGCGCCAGCGGACTAGCGGGGGACTACGAGCAGTACTTC. Residues: CASGLAGDYEQYF.

The sample holds many counts of this clonotype. This chain joins TRBV5-1 and TRBJ2-1; TRBD2 might be the D (6 bases). Trimming left V 2 bases short and J 2 bases short, with 8 bases between. This CDR3 has 14 amino acids. Germline V gene lookup returns CDR1 SGHRS and CDR2 YFSETQ. The CDR3: CASSFSGAYNEQFF. The CDR3 nucleotides are TGCGCCAGCAGCTTTAGCGGAGCCTACAATGAGCAGTTCTTC.

This clonotype was seen many times. The chain employs TRBV5-1 and TRBJ2-2; D is unclear. This CDR3 comprises 16 residues. Germline V gene lookup returns CDR1 SGHRS and CDR2 YFSETQ. With 1 base removed from V and 3 bases from J, the gap between germline ends came to 13 bases. The CDR3 bases are TGCGCCAGCAGCTTGTTTCCTGAACGAGACACCGGGGAGCTGTTTTTT. Translated, it gives CASSLFPERDTGELFF.